Only a few counts were recorded for the clone carrying this T cell receptor (beta chain). Its cognate antigen is unknown. This sample is part of a study of cytomegalovirus exposure and HLA in healthy donors. Study-level points and caveats: The tendency of first-cohort TCR clusters to co-occur in the 120 or so validation repertoires was the finding of a later analysis.

The table came from immunoSEQ multiplex PCR; TCRdb's copy has only in-frame clones and leaves some out. The profile shows 80,000 or so clones, about 95% of them singletons. CDR3 size: 12 residues. Per the germline V gene, CDR1 is SNHLY and CDR2 is FYNNEI. Trimming took 11 bases from V and 4 from J; bases not matched to a gene: 3. The chain links TRBV2 to TRBJ1-5; 9 nucleotides line up with TRBD1. What was sequenced was PBMCs. The TCR sequence derives from a woman younger than 35 in good health and CMV-seronegative. Here the CDR3 reads CAGGQGNQPQHF. CDR3 bases: TGTGCCGGCGGACAGGGGAATCAGCCCCAGCATTTT.